This T cell receptor (beta chain) came from a study of T cells in Graves' hyperthyroidism and ophthalmopathy. Study results and limitations: Blood samples included most of the expanded thyroid clonotypes exceeding 0.001.

Germline CDR1 reads SGDLS; CDR2 reads YYNGEE. This CDR3 spans 15 amino acids. After removal of 3 bases from V and 10 bases from J, the junction contained 14 bases not matched to a gene. Patients were excluded for uncontrolled infection, other autoimmune disease, pregnancy or lactation. It was roughly 10 ml of fresh peripheral blood that supplied the PBMCs. This clonotype has a handful of counts. What it recognizes is unknown. Amplification of TCR beta CDR3 regions was performed using RNA transcripts as template. The TCR CDR3 first-round RT-PCR relied on the HTBI primer set. TCRdb recomputed calls from the multiplex PCR reads with MiXCR, one row per CDR3 protein. The sample has about 380,000 distinct CDR3 sequences; about 13% are singletons.

This rearrangement joins TRBV9 to TRBJ1-1, with 8 bases matching TRBD1. Material: blood. The receptor was isolated from a man aged 25 to 40 with Graves' hyperthyroidism that later progressed to Graves' ophthalmopathy. CDR3 nucleotide sequence: TGTGCCAGCAGCGCCGACGTGGACAGGGAAATTGGAGCTTTCTTT. It specifies CASSADVDREIGAFF.